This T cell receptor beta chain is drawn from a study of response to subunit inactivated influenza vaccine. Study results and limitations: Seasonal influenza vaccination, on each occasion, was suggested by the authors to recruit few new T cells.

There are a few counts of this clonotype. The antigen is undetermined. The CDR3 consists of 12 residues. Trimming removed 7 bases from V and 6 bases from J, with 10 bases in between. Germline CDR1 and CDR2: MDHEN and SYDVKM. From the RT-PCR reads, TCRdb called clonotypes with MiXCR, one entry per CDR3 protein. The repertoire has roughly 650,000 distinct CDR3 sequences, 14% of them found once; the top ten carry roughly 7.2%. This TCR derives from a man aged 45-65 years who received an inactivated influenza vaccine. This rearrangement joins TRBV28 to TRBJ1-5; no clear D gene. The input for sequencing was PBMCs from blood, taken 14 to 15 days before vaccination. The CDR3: CASIMSGQPQHF. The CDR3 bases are TGTGCCAGCATTATGTCAGGTCAGCCCCAGCATTTT.